This record covers a single T cell receptor (beta chain). The table came from immunoSEQ multiplex PCR; TCRdb's copy has only in-frame clones and leaves some out. The sample contains around 15,000 clones, approximately 80% of which appear only once. This specimen comes from a study of ipilimumab plus nivolumab after autologous stem cell transplantation. Starting 14 to 28 days after autologous transplant, ipilimumab 1 mg/kg was given. The TCR was taken from a male donor with diffuse large B-cell lymphoma. This material consisted of PBMCs, taken in a trial of ipilimumab plus nivolumab as post-transplant consolidation.

The chain's CDR3 is CASSFGTGTDTQYF. The CDR3 nucleotides read TGTGCCAGCAGCTTCGGGACAGGCACAGATACGCAGTATTTT. The rearrangement uses TRBV5-4 and TRBJ2-3; the match to TRBD1 covers 7 bases. CDR1 and CDR2 (germline): SGHNT, YYREEE (reference sequence). The CDR3 runs 14 residues. Trimming at V came to 2 bases and at J to 1 base, leaving 1 base not matched to a gene.